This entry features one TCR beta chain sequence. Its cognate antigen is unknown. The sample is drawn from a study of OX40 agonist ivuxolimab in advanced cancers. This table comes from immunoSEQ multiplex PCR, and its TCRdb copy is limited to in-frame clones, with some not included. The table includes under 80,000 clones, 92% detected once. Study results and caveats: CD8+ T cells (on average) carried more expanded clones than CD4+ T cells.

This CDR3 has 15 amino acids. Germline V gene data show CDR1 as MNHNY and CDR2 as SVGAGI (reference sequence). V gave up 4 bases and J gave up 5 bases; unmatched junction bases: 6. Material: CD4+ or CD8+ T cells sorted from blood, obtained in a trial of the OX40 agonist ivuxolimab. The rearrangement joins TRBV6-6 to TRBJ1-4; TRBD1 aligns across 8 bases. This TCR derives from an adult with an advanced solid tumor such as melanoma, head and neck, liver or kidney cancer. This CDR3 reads CASSSADRVNEKLFF. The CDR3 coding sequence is TGTGCCAGCAGTTCCGCGGACAGGGTCAATGAAAAACTGTTTTTT.